Listed below are T cell receptor beta chains from one sample, sequenced in a study of cytomegalovirus exposure and HLA in healthy donors. Assay: immunoSEQ multiplex PCR; the TCRdb copy retains only in-frame clones and omits some. The data show over 80,000 clones, with about two thirds seen just once and approximately 6.3% held by the top ten. Sequenced material: PBMCs. The receptors were gathered from a boy between 10 and 17 years old in good health and CMV-seropositive. Each CDR3 is given with its conserved first and last residue. The D gene is left open where the match is weak. Not every row has a clone size; where given, it reads once, few, many or a size class.

TRBV6-6	-	-	TRBJ2-7	TGTGCCAGCGGGACACCGCGCGGATACTCCTACGAGCAGTACTTC	CASGTPRGYSYEQYF
TRBV14	few	-	TRBJ2-5	TGTGCCAGCAGCCGGCTCCAGGGGGGCAACCTACAAGAGACCCAGTACTTC	CASSRLQGGNLQETQYF
TRBV30	-	-	TRBJ1-6	TGTGCCTGGAGCTTGGAGGGGAGGAATTCACCCCTCCACTTT	CAWSLEGRNSPLHF
TRBV19	few	TRBD1	TRBJ2-1	TGTGCCAGTAGTACCGGGACAGTTATCCTCCCCTACAATGAGCAGTTCTTC	CASSTGTVILPYNEQFF
TRBV4-3	few	TRBD2	TRBJ2-1	TGCGCCAGCAGCCCCCAAAGCGGGGAGTCTAGCGGGAGAGGCTATGAGCAGTTCTTC	CASSPQSGESSGRGYEQFF
TRBV15	few	-	TRBJ1-5	TGTGCCACCAGTTCTTTATCCGGACAGAGAGATCAGCCCCAGCATTTT	CATSSLSGQRDQPQHF
TRBV20-1	few	-	TRBJ2-5	TGCAGTGCCGTATTACAAGAGACCCAGTACTTC	CSAVLQETQYF
TRBV9	-	TRBD1	TRBJ2-7	TGTGCCAGCAGCGCCACAGGGGGCTACGAGCAGTACTTC	CASSATGGYEQYF
TRBV5-6	-	TRBD1	TRBJ1-1	TGTGCCAGTAGAGTACGGGGACAGATGGGGACTGAAGCTTTCTTT	CASRVRGQMGTEAFF
TRBV7-9	-	-	TRBJ2-1	TGTGCCAGCAGCTGGGTGGGCAGCTCCTACAATGAGCAGTTCTTC	CASSWVGSSYNEQFF
TRBV27	-	-	TRBJ1-3	TGTGCCAGCGGTTCCCTTGGAGGGTCTGGAAACACCATATATTTT	CASGSLGGSGNTIYF
TRBV27	-	TRBD1	TRBJ1-1	TGTGCCAGCAGTCGACAGACAGGGATGAACACTGAAGCTTTCTTT	CASSRQTGMNTEAFF
TRBV7-9	-	TRBD1	TRBJ2-7	TGTGCCAGCAGCTCCAGACAGGGACCAAACGAGCAGTACTTC	CASSSRQGPNEQYF
TRBV27	once	TRBD2	TRBJ2-7	TGTGCCAGCAGTTTCCGGACTAGCGGGACCCTCTTGACCTACGAGCAGTACTTC	CASSFRTSGTLLTYEQYF
TRBV10-1	-	TRBD1	TRBJ1-6	TGCGCCAGTCCAGGGGGGTTAAATTCACCCCTCCACTTT	CASPGGLNSPLHF
TRBV6-1	-	-	TRBJ2-1	TGTGCCAGCAGCCCCGGCGGGGAACCTGCAGAGCAGTTCTTC	CASSPGGEPAEQFF
TRBV27	few	TRBD1	TRBJ2-7	TGTGCCAGCAGTCCCCTCGACAGGGGGCGAGTCTACGAGCAGTACTTC	CASSPLDRGRVYEQYF
TRBV5-4	-	TRBD1	TRBJ2-1	TGTGCCAGCAGTTTCGGACAGGGCGGCGAGCAGTTCTTC	CASSFGQGGEQFF
TRBV5-6	-	-	TRBJ2-7	TGTGCCAGCAGCCTAAACTACGAGCAGTACTTC	CASSLNYEQYF
TRBV6-1	few	-	TRBJ1-4	TGTGCCAGCAGTGTCGGGACTCTTAATGAAAAACTGTTTTTT	CASSVGTLNEKLFF
TRBV6-1	-	-	TRBJ1-1	TGTGCCAGTGTCCTTCGGAACACTGAAGCTTTCTTT	CASVLRNTEAFF
TRBV5-1	-	TRBD1	TRBJ2-7	TGCGCCAGCAGCATGGGGGGACAGGGAACCGAGCAGTACTTC	CASSMGGQGTEQYF
TRBV30	-	TRBD2	TRBJ2-3	TGTGCCTGGAGTGTAAAGGCTAGCGGGAGGGCCATGGATACGCAGTATTTT	CAWSVKASGRAMDTQYF
TRBV7-6	few	TRBD2	TRBJ2-3	TGTGCCAGCAGCTCATGGACTAGCGGGGGCACAGATACGCAGTATTTT	CASSSWTSGGTDTQYF
TRBV28	-	-	TRBJ1-1	TGTGCCAGCACCCAAGGGGTCATCACTGAAGCTTTCTTT	CASTQGVITEAFF
TRBV18	few	-	TRBJ1-4	TGTGCCAGCTCACCACTCAGGCGGGGTAATGAAAAACTGTTTTTT	CASSPLRRGNEKLFF
TRBV5-6	-	-	TRBJ2-6	TGTGCCAGCAGCTTGGTCTGGAGGGTTTTGGATCCTGGGGCCAACGTCCTGACTTTC	CASSLVWRVLDPGANVLTF
TRBV9	few	-	TRBJ2-3	TGTGCCAGCAGCTTCAGACAGAGAAGCACAGATACGCAGTATTTT	CASSFRQRSTDTQYF